This is a list of T cell receptor beta chains from one sample in a study of OX40 agonist ivuxolimab in advanced cancers. Sequencing was performed with immunoSEQ multiplex PCR; in TCRdb, only in-frame clones are kept and a portion is missing. Here the sample spans some 69,000 clones, around 90% being singletons. This sample comprised CD4+ or CD8+ T cells sorted from blood, obtained in a trial of the OX40 agonist ivuxolimab. These receptors all come from an adult with an advanced solid tumor such as melanoma, head and neck, liver or kidney cancer. Each CDR3 is given with its conserved first and last residue. A D gene is named only where the DNA matches it firmly. Some rows mark clone size as missing; the rest say once, few, many or name a class of expanded clone.

d_call	clone_size	v_call	j_call	cdr3_nt	cdr3_aa
.	.	TRBV6-5	TRBJ2-7	TGTGCCAGCAGACGCGAGCTCTACGAGCAGTACTTC	CASRRELYEQYF
.	.	TRBV9	TRBJ1-1	TGTGCCAGCAGCCCCCCGGGGAACACTGAAGCTTTCTTT	CASSPPGNTEAFF
TRBD2	once	TRBV7-2	TRBJ2-5	TGTGCCAGCAGCTATCCCTTGGCGGGAGGAGGAGAGACCCAGTACTTC	CASSYPLAGGGETQYF
.	.	TRBV28	TRBJ1-3	TGTGCCAGCAGTTTATGGCCTTCCTCTGGAAACACCATATATTTT	CASSLWPSSGNTIYF
.	.	TRBV5-4	TRBJ1-2	TGTGCCAGCAGGTCTCCGACGGGACGGTCCTACACCTTC	CASRSPTGRSYTF
.	once	TRBV5-4	TRBJ1-3	TGTGCCAGCAGCCGGACCGCTGTATCTGGAAACACCATATATTTT	CASSRTAVSGNTIYF
TRBD2	.	TRBV19	TRBJ2-7	TGTGCCAGTAGTATCACCGGGACTAGCGGGTTCGAGCAGTACTTC	CASSITGTSGFEQYF
TRBD1	.	TRBV5-4	TRBJ1-5	TGTGCCAGCAGCCCGCAGGGGGCCGATCAGCCCCAGCATTTT	CASSPQGADQPQHF
.	.	TRBV6-1	TRBJ2-7	TGTGCCAGCAGTTCCATTGGCCGGGGCGAGCAGTACTTC	CASSSIGRGEQYF
.	.	TRBV6-5	TRBJ2-5	TGTGCCAGCAGTTACGGGGCCAGTTCCACTCAAGAGACCCAGTACTTC	CASSYGASSTQETQYF
.	few	TRBV4-3	TRBJ1-5	TGCGCCAGCAGCCAATTAGGGAGGTATCAGCCCCAGCATTTT	CASSQLGRYQPQHF
.	.	TRBV7-2	TRBJ2-1	TGTGCCAGCAGCCCCAGGGACTCCCGCTCCTACAATGAGCAGTTCTTC	CASSPRDSRSYNEQFF
.	.	TRBV7-9	TRBJ2-7	TGTGCCAGCAGCGACTACCCTGCGGGACGCTACGAGCAGTACTTC	CASSDYPAGRYEQYF
.	.	TRBV7-3	TRBJ1-1	TGTGCCACCAGCTTAAGGGGCCACACTGAAGCTTTCTTT	CATSLRGHTEAFF